One TCR beta chain is described in this entry. What antigen it recognizes has not been identified. Base qualities are not provided; no much larger clone lies one nucleotide away. The data originate from a study of early T cells in non-severe SARS-CoV-2 infection (TCRdb year 2021). Regarding the complete study: Because TCR sequencing relied on bulk RNA taken from unsorted whole blood, pairing of alpha and beta chains was not possible.

Libraries were built with 5' RACE. Sequenced using a NextSeq 500. To correct for sequencing error and PCR bias, the TCR library protocol tagged individual cDNA molecules with unique molecular identifiers. Sequencing covered both TCR alpha and beta chains, and within each sample the abundances of alpha and beta sequences were tightly co-correlated. The paper's data handling went like this. Decombinator V4 was used to annotate TCR sequences for V gene, J gene and CDR3. TCRs were defined as expanded if a significant change between any two time points was detected under a Poisson model with p below 0.0001. TCR abundances were normalised to the total number of TCRs sequenced per sample and were expressed as counts per million. TRAV1-2 paired with TRAJ12, TRAJ20 or TRAJ33 defined MAIT TCRs, while TRAV10 paired with TRAJ18 defined iNKT TCRs. VDJdb, accessed on 1 November 2021, was searched for TCRs annotated for CMV, EBV and SARS-CoV-2, and TCRs annotated for more than one antigen were excluded. Using fastp at Q25 and MiXCR, TCRdb reprocessed the public reads and kept productive beta chains. Merged by CDR3 protein, the rows form single entries marked with the most common genes and DNA. TCRdb, not the original authors, processed these V and J calls. The sample contains approximately 70,000 distinct CDR3 sequences, 12% of them found a single time. The ten largest make up roughly 6.8% of the sample.

The CDR3 runs 12 residues from the cysteine to the phenylalanine. Of all the DNA, just the CDR3 is kept, 36 bases in frame from base 1. CDR1 and CDR2, looked up from the germline V gene (reference sequence), are MNHNY and SVGAGI. V is reduced by 3 bases and J by 9 bases, leaving a spacing of 6 bases between them. A case-control design nested within a healthcare worker cohort in London, UK, was used, with weekly nasopharyngeal swab PCR tests and blood sampling performed. Healthcare workers were enrolled in the week of the UK lockdown, from 23 to 31 March 2020, and were followed every week for up to roughly 16 weeks. Study-wide findings and limitations: VDJdb matching was skewed toward anti-spike CD8 responses, so virus-specific expansions were likely underestimated and private and CD4 specificities were missed.

The specimen was whole blood. The origin of this receptor is an adult who was a healthcare worker with PCR-confirmed SARS-CoV-2 infection or an uninfected control (not recorded which). The V gene is TRBV6-6 and the J gene is TRBJ1-6, with a tentative D gene TRBD1 over 5 matching bases. DNA sequence: TGTGCCAGCAGTTATCAGGGTTCACCCCTCCACTTT. Translated, it gives CASSYQGSPLHF.